This T cell receptor (beta chain) came from a study of shared clonotypes between healthy human individuals. With respect to this clone: Its antigen is currently unknown.

Produced via immunoSEQ multiplex PCR; TCRdb's table is partial and in-frame only. The profile covers about 2.4 million clones, with 80% to 95% appearing a single time and approximately 0.36% taken by the ten largest. Study-wide findings and caveats: Clonotypes shared by all four sorted-subset donors had higher generation probabilities than non-shared clonotypes. Naive CD4 clonotypes overlapped across a handful of donors at about 5%.

All of the donors resided in Nashville, Tennessee, and each was a Caucasian adult. Sequenced sample: naive CD4+ T cells from PBMCs. As to subset: CD45RA+ positively selected. This TCR was sampled from a man younger than 35 in good health. Some clones in this sample may be carry-over from other donors' samples.

DNA for the CDR3: TGTGCCAGCAGGTTTGGGCTATTGGATTCCTACAATGAGCAGTTCTTC. Translation: CASRFGLLDSYNEQFF. The chain uses TRBV7-8 and TRBJ2-1; D unclear. This CDR3 is 16 amino acids long. The germline gives CDR1 SGHVS, CDR2 FQNEAQ. V was shortened by 6 bases and J by 1 base, with 16 bases between the two germline ends.